The 7 T cell receptor beta chains below come from one sample, sequenced in a study of control samples from healthy donors and cancer patients. Measured with immunoSEQ multiplex PCR; TCRdb has only the in-frame clones, and not every one. The table shows around 30,000 clones, with roughly 94% occurring only once. Material: blood. The receptors were sampled from a man in his sixties in good health.

The chain joins TRBV18 to TRBJ2-6; no firm D call. The CDR3 totals 15 residues. Germline lookup yields CDR1 KGHSH and CDR2 LQKENI. Deletions cut 2 bases from V and 5 bases from J, with 10 bases between. CDR3 amino acids: CASSPEDLRANVLTF. Written as DNA, the CDR3 is TGTGCCAGCTCACCAGAGGATCTTAGGGCCAACGTCCTGACTTTC.

The chain couples TRBV19 to TRBJ1-6; D gene uncertain. The CDR3 is made up of 12 amino acids. Deletions cut 3 bases from V and 11 bases from J, with 8 bases between. The V gene's germline CDR1 is LNHDA and CDR2 SQIVND (reference sequence). In nucleotides, the CDR3 is TGTGCCAGTAGTATCGGAGGCGCACCCCTCCACTTT. Amino acid sequence: CASSIGGAPLHF.

The gene calls are TRBV7-2 and TRBJ1-6; 9 bases line up with TRBD1. The CDR3 consists of 15 residues. V lost 5 bases to trimming and J lost 9 bases; unmatched junction nucleotides: 8. Germline values: CDR1 SGHTA, CDR2 FQGNSA. The CDR3 protein is CASSKVQGAISPLHF. The CDR3 DNA sequence: TGTGCCAGCAGCAAGGTACAGGGGGCGATTTCACCCCTCCACTTT.

V usage is TRBV9 and J usage is TRBJ1-4; D remains ambiguous. V was cut by 7 bases and J by 1 base, with 14 bases left in between. Germline CDR1 reads SGDLS; CDR2 reads YYNGEE. The CDR3 consists of 15 residues. CDR3 nucleotide sequence: TGTGCCAGCGCTCCTCGGGAGGGAACTAATGAAAAACTGTTTTTT. This gives the protein CASAPREGTNEKLFF.

The chain uses TRBV6-5 and TRBJ1-3; D gene uncertain. Germline assignment: CDR1 MNHEY and CDR2 SVGAGI. The CDR3 spans 14 residues. V was pared by 6 bases and J by 4 bases, with 13 bases between. This CDR3 reads CASSLMDGGNTIYF. DNA of the CDR3: TGTGCCAGCAGCCTAATGGATGGAGGAAACACCATATATTTT.

The chain couples TRBV7-8 to TRBJ2-5; the D is unclear. CDR1 is SGHVS and CDR2 is FQNEAQ in the germline V gene. This CDR3 comprises 14 residues. The germline V and J ends were trimmed by 5 bases and 5 bases, with 15 bases remaining between them. The CDR3 here is CASSQTELLETQYF. For the CDR3, the DNA is TGTGCCAGCAGCCAAACAGAACTTCTGGAGACCCAGTACTTC.

The rearrangement joins TRBV7-8 to TRBJ1-4; D is undetermined. V was clipped by 5 bases and J by 5 bases, with 15 bases between them. This CDR3 is 15 amino acids long. Germline CDR1 is SGHVS and CDR2 is FQNEAQ. CDR3 residues: CASSPRPASNEKLFF. The CDR3 bases are TGTGCCAGCAGCCCTAGGCCCGCCTCAAATGAAAAACTGTTTTTT.